The 25 T cell receptor beta chains given below trace back to one sample, sequenced in a study of blood T cells in healthy people across ages. Using a J-beta primer mix together with a sample-barcoded 5' primer, a second PCR was run for about 6 to 12 cycles. TCRdb passed the 5' RACE reads through MiXCR, listing each CDR3 protein once. The data hold hundreds of thousands of distinct CDR3 sequences, with roughly 21% observed a single time. The sample comprised blood. The origin of the receptors is a man between 70 and 80 years old in good health.

In its sample, this clonotype was seen a few times. V gene TRBV6-1 combines with J gene TRBJ1-1; no clear D. CDR3 length equals 13 residues. Deletions cut 4 bases from V and 0 bases from J, with 6 bases between. Germline V gene sequence: CDR1 MNHNS, CDR2 SASEGT. The CDR3 coding sequence is TGTGCCAGCAGTGGACCCATGAACACTGAAGCTTTCTTT. Its protein product is CASSGPMNTEAFF.

A word on this clonotype: A read error may account for a junction end that differs from germline. The rearrangement joins TRBV5-6 to TRBJ2-5; D unclear. The tail of the sequence fits TRBJ2-7 better, so the J call may be wrong. The CDR3 has 12 amino acids. The germline V gene encodes CDR1 SGHDT and CDR2 YYEEEE. CDR3: CASNLEGYEQYF. CDR3 in DNA: TGTGCCAGCAACTTGGAAGGCTACGAGCAGTACTTC.

This chain uses TRBV3-1 with TRBJ2-5; 8 positions match TRBD1. Unmatched junction bases numbered 6, after V lost 1 base and J lost 5 bases. Germline V gene data show CDR1 as LGHDT and CDR2 as YNNKEL (reference sequence). This CDR3 has 15 amino acids. CDR3 bases: TGTGCCAGCAGCCAAGGCCTTCAGGGGGCGGAGACCCAGTACTTC. Residues: CASSQGLQGAETQYF.

This clonotype was seen a few times. This rearrangement joins TRBV28 to TRBJ1-1; TRBD1 agrees at 9 bases. CDR3 length: 13 residues. Germline V lookup: CDR1 MDHEN, CDR2 SYDVKM. The J segment lost 10 bases and the V segment lost 6 bases, leaving 9 bases of the junction unmatched. The CDR3 is CASSRRDREVAFF. The CDR3 DNA sequence: TGTGCCAGCAGCCGCCGGGACAGGGAGGTAGCTTTCTTT.

V usage is TRBV3-1 and J usage is TRBJ2-2; 9 nucleotides agree with TRBD1. Germline V CDR1 and CDR2: LGHDT, YNNKEL (reference sequence). V shed 7 bases and J 7 bases; nucleotides not matched to a gene: 10. The length of the CDR3 is 15 residues. CDR3 amino acids: CASTPGQGEVGELFF. The CDR3 DNA follows: TGTGCCAGCACTCCGGGACAGGGAGAAGTCGGGGAGCTGTTTTTT.

This clonotype was detected only a few times. The V call is TRBV12-3 or TRBV12-4, the J call TRBJ1-1; TRBD1 might be the D (5 bases). V dropped 7 bases and J dropped 10 bases, with 16 bases sitting between them. CDR3 size: 12 residues. CDR3 in DNA: TGTGCCAGCACTTGGGGCGGCAGGAGAGCTTTCTTT. It encodes CASTWGGRRAFF.

This clonotype was recorded a few times. Relative to the germline gene, one junction end is altered; a read error may explain this. The J gene is TRBJ2-1, the V gene TRBV6-1, with TRBD2 identical over 10 bases. CDR1 and CDR2 (germline): MNHNS, SASEGT. CDR3 length: 15 residues. CDR3 sequence (DNA): TGTGCCAGCAGTTTTCGGACTAGCGGAGATAGTGAGCAGCTCTTC. Its translation: CASSFRTSGDSEQLF.

This clonotype was seen at least ten times. The chain carries TRBV11-2 and TRBJ2-3, with TRBD1 matching over 12 bases. There are 17 residues in the CDR3. V lost 5 bases and J lost 6; bases outside the gene matches: 12. CDR1 is SGHAT, CDR2 FQNNGV, per germline. The CDR3 is CASSPWGTGGPMDTQYF. CDR3 in DNA: TGTGCCAGCAGCCCATGGGGGACAGGGGGCCCTATGGATACGCAGTATTTT.

The chain links TRBV29-1 to TRBJ2-3, with D perhaps matching TRBD1 (5 bases). V was trimmed by 7 bases and J by 5 bases, leaving 16 bases between them. CDR3 size: 13 residues. CDR1 is SQVTM, CDR2 ANQGSEA, per germline. DNA for the CDR3: TGCAGCGGAGCCAGGGTCACGGGAGATACGCAGTATTTT. It codes for CSGARVTGDTQYF.

This clonotype was counted between two and nine times. This rearrangement joins TRBV5-4 to TRBJ2-5; D is possibly TRBD1 or TRBD2 (7 bases each). The end of the DNA aligns better with TRBJ2-7, so the J call may be wrong. This CDR3 is 13 amino acids long. Germline CDR1 and CDR2: SGHNT and YYREEE (reference sequence). The CDR3: CASSNQGGDEQYF. CDR3 nucleotides: TGTGCCAGCAGCAACCAGGGGGGGGACGAGCAGTACTTC.

The CDR3 bases are TGTGCCAGCAGTTGGGGGTGGGAGGTGGGCAAAAACATTCAGTACTTC. This translates into CASSWGWEVGKNIQYF. The genes are TRBV12-3 or TRBV12-4 and TRBJ2-4; perhaps TRBD2 as D (6 bases). V was cut by 4 bases and J by 3 bases, with 16 bases left in between. This CDR3 is 16 amino acids long.

Of note for this clonotype: One junction end does not reproduce the germline sequence, and a read error may be involved. This rearrangement joins TRBV9 to TRBJ2-1; maybe TRBD2 (5 bases). The CDR3 totals 15 residues. Germline-derived CDR1 and CDR2 are SGDLS and YYNGEE. The CDR3 coding sequence is TGTGCCGGCAGCGCAAGCGGAAACTCCTACAATGAGCAGTTCTTC. Protein sequence: CAGSASGNSYNEQFF.

This chain joins TRBV28 and TRBJ1-1, with TRBD1 matching over 7 bases. The V gene end was trimmed by 7 bases and the J gene end by 7 bases; junction bases not matched to a gene: 9. This CDR3 comprises 13 residues. Per the germline V gene, CDR1 is MDHEN and CDR2 is SYDVKM. Here the CDR3 DNA reads TGTGCCAGCACCATCCGGGACAGTAATGAAGCTTTCTTT. Its translation is CASTIRDSNEAFF. The entire variable domain, with the rest obtained from reference TRBV28 and TRBJ1-1, is as follows: DVKVTQSSRYLVKRTGEKVFLECVQDMDHENMFWYRQDPGLGLRLIYFSYDVKMKEKGDIPEGYSVSREKKERFSLILESASTNQTSMYLCASTIRDSNEAFFGQGTRLTVV.

The chain joins TRBV20-1 to TRBJ2-1, with 15 bases fitting TRBD2. After removal of 4 bases from V and 6 bases from J, the junction contained 7 bases not matched to a gene. The CDR3 runs 16 residues. The germline CDR1 and CDR2 sequences are DFQATT and SNEGSKA (reference sequence). CDR3 sequence: CSATGLAGGLSNEQFF. In DNA, the CDR3 is TGCAGTGCTACTGGACTAGCGGGAGGGCTTTCCAATGAGCAGTTCTTC.

V gene TRBV7-2 combines with J gene TRBJ1-5, with D possibly TRBD1 on 5 matching bases. CDR1 and CDR2 (germline): SGHTA, FQGNSA. The CDR3 consists of 17 residues. V lost 1 base and J lost 1, with 14 bases in between. CDR3 in DNA: TGTGCCAGCAGCTTAGTGGGCAGGGCTAAAAGCAATCAGCCCCAGCATTTT. It yields the protein CASSLVGRAKSNQPQHF. The full variable domain, completed using reference TRBV7-2 and TRBJ1-5, is GAGVSQSPSNKVTEKGKDVELRCDPISGHTALYWYRQSLGQGLEFLIYFQGNSAPDKSGLPSDRFSAERTGGSVSTLTIQRTQQEDSAVYLCASSLVGRAKSNQPQHFGDGTRLSIL.

This clonotype appeared a few times. The chain combines TRBV15 with TRBJ2-3, with 13 bases that match TRBD2. The germline V gene encodes CDR1 LNHNV and CDR2 YYDKDF (reference sequence). V gave up 8 bases and J gave up 4 bases; unmatched junction bases: 6. This CDR3 spans 15 amino acids. CDR3 in amino acids: CATAGLAGAADTQYF. CDR3 in DNA: TGTGCCACCGCTGGACTAGCGGGAGCCGCAGATACGCAGTATTTT.

The chain carries TRBV6-1 and TRBJ2-5; TRBD1 is a possible D gene (5 bases). V shed 0 bases and J shed 4 bases, with 9 bases lying between them. Looked up from germline, CDR1 is MNHNS and CDR2 is SASEGT. This CDR3 comprises 14 residues. CDR3 coding DNA: TGTGCCAGCAGTGAAGCGGGGCTCCTAGAGACCCAGTACTTC. Translation: CASSEAGLLETQYF.

For this clonotype: A junction end diverges from the germline sequence, so it may reflect a read error. The chain uses TRBV20-1 and TRBJ2-1; TRBD2 agrees at 13 bases. CDR3 length equals 16 residues. The V gene's germline CDR1 is DFQATT and CDR2 SNEGSKA (reference sequence). The CDR3 nucleotides are TGCAGTGCTGACCGACTAGCGGGAGGTTCCTACAATGGGCAGTTCTTC. It translates to CSADRLAGGSYNGQFF.

This chain connects TRBV12-3 or TRBV12-4 to TRBJ2-7, with D uncertain. The CDR3 is made up of 15 amino acids. The V end lost 6 bases, the J end lost 2 bases, and 17 bases lay between the germline ends. CDR3 sequence reads: CASRATTTTAYEQYF. The DNA for the CDR3 is TGTGCCAGCAGAGCTACGACCACAACGGCCTACGAGCAGTACTTC.

This clonotype was seen a few times. The V gene is TRBV7-2, the J gene TRBJ2-1; TRBD2 aligns across 13 bases. Trimming took 3 bases from V and 8 from J; bases not matched to a gene: 10. CDR1 and CDR2 (germline): SGHTA, FQGNSA. The CDR3 is made up of 17 amino acids. The CDR3 DNA reads TGTGCCAGCAGCTTCCACGGACTAGCGGGAGTATCTGATGAGCAGTTCTTC. It codes for CASSFHGLAGVSDEQFF.

The chain employs TRBV28 and TRBJ2-7, with TRBD1 matching 10 bases. This CDR3 contains 12 residues. Trimming took 8 bases from V and 5 from J; bases not matched to a gene: 3. Germline values: CDR1 MDHEN, CDR2 SYDVKM. The CDR3 here is CASRTGGDEQYF. The CDR3 nucleotides are TGTGCCAGCCGGACAGGGGGGGACGAGCAGTACTTC.

V gene TRBV11-2 combines with J gene TRBJ2-3; TRBD2 aligns across 7 bases. The ends lost 5 bases at V and 5 bases at J; junction bases unmatched: 13. The germline V gene has CDR1 SGHAT and CDR2 FQNNGV. CDR3 size: 16 residues. This chain's CDR3 is CASSLGIASGGDTQYF. The CDR3 DNA reads as TGTGCCAGCAGCCTAGGGATCGCTAGCGGCGGAGATACGCAGTATTTT.

The V gene is TRBV18, the J gene TRBJ1-1; D not certain. This CDR3 contains 14 residues. The V end lost 6 bases, the J end lost 4 bases, and 15 bases lay between the germline ends. Germline CDR1 reads KGHSH; CDR2 reads LQKENI. The DNA of the CDR3 is TGTGCCAGCTCTACCTCGGCGCGCGGCACTGAAGCTTTCTTT. Translating gives CASSTSARGTEAFF.

The rearrangement uses TRBV12-3 or TRBV12-4 and TRBJ1-1, with 9 nucleotides matching TRBD1. CDR3 length equals 15 residues. The trim removed 3 bases at V and 5 bases at J, leaving 7 bases unmatched. The chain's CDR3 is CASSFPGQGETEAFF. CDR3 coding DNA: TGTGCCAGCAGTTTCCCGGGACAGGGTGAAACTGAAGCTTTCTTT.

J is TRBJ2-5 and V is TRBV7-3; D may be TRBD1 (6 bases). The J call could be wrong; TRBJ2-1 is a better fit for the DNA end. The CDR3 is made up of 14 amino acids. Germline-derived CDR1 and CDR2 are SGHTA and FQGTGA. CDR3 amino acids: CASSLTRDNNEQFF. The CDR3 DNA is TGTGCCAGCAGCTTAACGAGGGACAACAATGAGCAGTTCTTC.